The TCR beta chain under discussion was sequenced for a study of cytomegalovirus exposure and HLA in healthy donors (dated by TCRdb to about 2017). As for the study more broadly: According to an earlier analysis of 587 of the donors, 200 million or so T cells yielded 95 million to 140 million unique TCR beta sequences and less than 300 Gb of sequence data. Typing coverage differed by locus: A, B, C, DRB1 and DQB1 were typed in roughly 629-630 donors, DQA1 in about 550, DPA1 in some 610, and DPB1 in roughly 470. HLA typing covered class I and class II loci at four-digit resolution. To predict cytomegalovirus infection status, the study brought together high-throughput TCR immunosequencing, statistical association of individual TCRs with disease status, and machine learning. The study was designed to test whether signatures of past pathogen exposure could be identified by cataloging public T cell receptors. All discovery cohort repertoires had been generated on a single sequencing platform. In the later analysis, no new phenotypic data were used to find candidate immune exposures; instead, reliance was placed on TCR beta sequences and their occurrence across donors. Using immunosequencing, the study profiled T cell repertoires from 666 subjects and related those repertoires to cytomegalovirus serostatus. A later genetic analysis took genome-wide SNP genotypes for about 55% of the roughly 670 donors and used that subset as a discovery cohort. Among some 410 genotyped donors of the cohort, an average of approximately 240,000 unique TCR beta nucleotide sequences was sequenced per donor, of which about 18% were non-productive. Several DR-DQ haplotypes were treated as single units for association and clustering because of strong linkage in the cohort. The genetic ancestry cluster associated with self-reported Caucasian donors included 81% of the roughly 410 genotyped donors. An earlier analysis of some 500 of the donors applied high-throughput TCR beta sequencing to assess whether each TCR beta V gene segment acted as functional or pseudogenic. Donor age, sex, ethnicity and CMV serostatus were compiled alongside the repertoire data. In addition to the first cohort of several hundred subjects, a separate validation cohort of about 120 different subjects was used. A later analysis re-examined previously published TCR beta repertoires from over 500 donors and added high-resolution HLA genotyping to investigate patterns of TCR occurrence. An early release covering about 600 HLA-typed donors comprised 300 to 350 gigabases of sequencing data and around 85 million unique TCR sequences. Beyond this particular receptor, the publication reports: The classifier was reported to diagnose cytomegalovirus status with high specificity and sensitivity in both the original cohort and the validation cohort. Presence/absence analyses assumed roughly uniform sequencing depth across donors, an assumption that may not hold. A further reported finding was that TCR beta sequences accurately predicted the HLA-A and HLA-B alleles for most subjects in the first cohort. A later analysis found that TCR association rates varied across HLA loci, with DRB1 alleles showing the most associated TCRs and HLA-C alleles the fewest. Correlated functional status among segregating V segments might be attributable to linkage disequilibrium, but an unknown experimental factor could not be ruled out. A cluster of highly shared sequence variants was judged likely to be a technical artifact of the sequencing pipeline. Three of the identified cytomegalovirus-associated TCR beta chains were confirmed in vitro to be specific for cytomegalovirus antigens. The authors suggested that the approach could potentially be generalized to other disease states and immunological phenotypes. In a later genetic analysis, a missense DCLRE1C variant was associated with V-gene and J-gene trimming of TCR beta chains, and the association was replicated in an independent cohort. In an earlier analysis of around 500 of the donors, most TCR beta V segments appeared in productive rearrangements about 87% or about 30% of the time, broadly matching IMGT annotations. The cohort was sequenced for TCR beta chains only, and without alpha or paired-chain data the features that could be detected were limited. Some IMGT-functional V segments, including TRBV6-2 and TRBV6-3, could not be told apart with the 87-base-pair reads, so those segments were excluded. For the cohort, immune exposure information was limited to CMV serostatus. A total of fewer than 200 TCR beta chains were listed by the study as associated with cytomegalovirus. A later analysis reported that several top co-occurrence clusters appeared linked to parvovirus B19, influenza, CMV and Epstein-Barr virus. In a later analysis, HLA-associated TCR beta chains showed more clonal expansion and lower generation probabilities than non-associated chains that were equally common. A later genetic analysis reported fewer N-insertions in productive TCRs among donors in an Asian-associated ancestry cluster than the 666-donor mean. Strong co-occurrence of HLA alleles, especially DR and DQ, made assigning TCR associations to individual alleles difficult. Because HLA typing was unavailable for some donors at each locus, only the typed subset was used in association tests. Specific HLA alleles were associated with 15,000 to 20,000 TCR beta sequences at a false discovery rate of 0.05 in a later analysis. Most TCR sequences were seen in very few donors, while some public TCRs were found in many individuals. Most CMV-associated TCR beta chains appeared to be HLA-restricted in a later analysis, and the HLA associations seemed to be driven largely by CMV exposure. Over 15 rarely observed V segments, including chromosome 9 orphons, were excluded from the earlier analysis of several hundred of the donors because counts were too low.

As for this clone: Its antigen remains unidentified.

The cohort consisted of approximately 670 healthy bone marrow donors. All cohort members were sampled while nominally healthy, although unrecorded immune exposures were likely present. The donor tested CMV seropositive, placing the donor among the roughly 300 seropositive members of the cohort. Every donor gave a peripheral blood sample, and the peripheral blood mononuclear cells from that sample were used for TCR beta sequencing. Genomic DNA was extracted from the blood cell samples with the Qiagen DNeasy Blood Extraction Kit. Library preparation was by the immunoSEQ multiplex PCR assay. For the multiplex PCR, a mixture combining 60 forward primers for TCR Vbeta segments and 13 reverse primers for TCR Jbeta segments was used. The CDR3 region of rearranged TCR beta genes was amplified from genomic DNA with a multiplex PCR assay. Amplified TCR beta libraries were sequenced as 87-base-pair reads on the Illumina HiSeq System. The original methods were these. In a later analysis, roughly 80 million unique TCR beta chains were counted across the 690 or so repertoires, and roughly 11 million of these chains were shared by at least two donors. To remove PCR and sequencing errors, raw reads were error-corrected and collapsed into unique sequences using a nearest-neighbor algorithm that merged closely related sequences. CDR3 sequences were aligned to IMGT reference sequences to assign V, D and J gene segments. For a sequence to be retained, at least a six-nucleotide match to both a V gene segment and a J gene segment was required. Rearrangements were called productive when the CDR3 lacked stop codons and stayed in frame with V and J; all others were non-productive. CDR3 was defined according to IMGT convention as the region running from the second conserved V-encoded cysteine to the conserved J-encoded phenylalanine. The earlier analysis of about 610 of the donors excluded sequences that lacked an unambiguous match to a single V gene segment. In an earlier analysis of approximately 560 of the donors, a V segment was called functional when productive rearrangements were above 56.7%, and segregating when the standard deviation between donors exceeded 5%. A statistical classification framework was built to diagnose cytomegalovirus status from the catalog of TCR beta chain sequences. In a later analysis, V and J genes were assigned by comparing TCR nucleotide sequences against IMGT/GENE-DB human TR gene sequences. A later analysis assigned CDR3 sequences and most-parsimonious VDJ recombination scenarios with the TCRdist pipeline. In a later analysis, each TCR beta chain was defined by its CDR3 amino acid sequence together with its V-gene family, and reads without a unique V-gene family were excluded. To address suspected cross-contamination and a sequencing artifact, a later analysis removed approximately 590 highly shared, low-generation-probability nucleotide sequences. In a later analysis, a clonal expansion index was calculated for each public chain from normalized within-repertoire ranks of inferred template counts. Generation probabilities in a later analysis came from a VDJ recombination model fitted to out-of-frame rearrangements, and those results were checked against IGoR. In a later analysis, hypergeometric tests were used to score TCR-TCR, TCR-HLA and TCR-CMV co-occurrence, with a repertoire-size bias correction applied to TCR pairs. False discovery rates were estimated in a later analysis by permuting HLA or CMV assignments 20 times. In a later analysis, co-occurring TCRs were grouped with DBSCAN, and TCRdist sequence similarity was added when clustering was performed within HLA-allele-positive subsets. Repertoires with fewer than 30,000 or more than 120,000 public chains, plus five repertoires with anomalous nucleotide sharing, were excluded from co-occurrence clustering. In its TCRdb copy, this immuneACCESS table keeps in-frame sequences only and misses some clones. Where compared with another copy, unresolved V genes explain less than half of these, and the others have no known cause. The V and J calls and clone size are taken from that table; D and trimming were inferred from the DNA. This sample's table lists around 190,000 clones. The ten most abundant clones make up roughly 0.89% of the sample.

From the cysteine up to the phenylalanine, the CDR3 has a length of 16 residues. Of all the DNA, just the CDR3 is kept, 48 bases in frame from base 1. The sample was PBMCs. This TCR was recovered from a woman in her twenties or thirties in good health and CMV-seropositive. The rearranged chain carries TRBV1 and TRBJ2-1; the table's D call, TRBD2, was not checked against the DNA. TRBV1 is tagged as a pseudogene. The DNA sequence is given as TGCACCAGCAGCCAACGGGAGCGGGGGGCGGACAATGAGCAGTTCTTC. The resulting protein is CTSSQRERGADNEQFF.